These T cell receptor beta chains were read from a single sample in a study of T cell changes during pregnancy in multiple sclerosis. Measured with immunoSEQ multiplex PCR; TCRdb has only the in-frame clones, and not every one. The data hold some 120,000 clones, with 90% to 98% observed a single time. The sample consisted of peripheral blood, taken after pregnancy. These receptors were collected from a female donor with multiple sclerosis, enrolled in a pregnancy study. Both conserved end residues are part of each CDR3. The D gene is left open where the match is weak. Rows give clone size only sometimes, using once, few, many, or a class for an expanded clone.

CDR3,DNA,J,D,size,V
CASSLSSGAEQYF,TGTGCCAGCAGCTTATCTTCTGGGGCCGAGCAGTACTTC,TRBJ2-7,-,-,TRBV11-3
CASTSGSSYNEQFF,TGTGCCAGCACGTCCGGGAGCTCCTACAATGAGCAGTTCTTC,TRBJ2-1,-,-,TRBV27
CASSLEEGSYEQYF,TGTGCCAGCAGCCTAGAAGAGGGCAGCTACGAGCAGTACTTC,TRBJ2-7,-,-,TRBV7-6
CASSPVQGAGYEQYF,TGCGCCAGCAGCCCCGTACAGGGTGCGGGCTACGAGCAGTACTTC,TRBJ2-7,-,-,TRBV5-1
CSFRPSGADTQYF,TGCAGCTTCAGGCCTAGCGGCGCAGATACGCAGTATTTT,TRBJ2-3,TRBD2,-,TRBV29-1
CASSSATRVETQYF,TGTGCCAGCAGCTCAGCGACCCGTGTAGAGACCCAGTACTTC,TRBJ2-5,-,-,TRBV5-4
CASGTGASNTEAFF,TGTGCCAGTGGGACAGGGGCATCGAACACTGAAGCTTTCTTT,TRBJ1-1,TRBD1,-,TRBV27
CASSTRTGINTEAFF,TGTGCCAGCAGCACTCGGACAGGAATCAACACTGAAGCTTTCTTT,TRBJ1-1,TRBD1,once,TRBV11-2
CASSQAGTSFVYNEQFF,TGCGCCAGCAGCCAAGCGGGCACTAGCTTCGTTTACAATGAGCAGTTCTTC,TRBJ2-1,-,-,TRBV4-1
CASSQGLAGGEEQYF,TGCGCCAGCAGCCAAGGACTAGCGGGAGGGGAAGAGCAGTACTTC,TRBJ2-7,TRBD2,once,TRBV5-1
CASSLEGLRTYTQYF,TGTGCCAGCAGCTTGGAAGGACTAAGAACATATACGCAGTATTTT,TRBJ2-3,-,-,TRBV5-4
CASRRTGIRRELFF,TGTGCCAGCAGACGGACAGGTATTCGTCGGGAGCTGTTTTTT,TRBJ2-2,TRBD1,-,TRBV6-6
CSVPGQGINYGYTF,TGCAGCGTTCCGGGACAGGGCATTAACTATGGCTACACCTTC,TRBJ1-2,TRBD1,-,TRBV29-1
CASSLVDRYEQYF,TGTGCCAGCAGCTTAGTCGATAGATACGAGCAGTACTTC,TRBJ2-7,-,-,TRBV7-9
CASSFPSGSFNEQFF,TGTGCCAGCAGCTTCCCTAGCGGGAGCTTTAATGAGCAGTTCTTC,TRBJ2-1,TRBD2,-,TRBV5-6
CASSHRRAGEQYF,TGTGCCAGCAGTCACCGGAGGGCGGGAGAGCAGTACTTC,TRBJ2-7,-,-,TRBV27
CASSLRVRGTSYNEQFF,TGTGCCAGCAGCTTACGAGTCCGCGGGACCTCCTACAATGAGCAGTTCTTC,TRBJ2-1,-,-,TRBV11-2
CASSLALVPGELFF,TGTGCCAGCAGCTTAGCCCTCGTCCCCGGGGAGCTGTTTTTT,TRBJ2-2,-,-,TRBV7-8
CASSVGGQVSNEQFF,TGTGCCAGCAGCGTAGGGGGACAGGTGAGCAATGAGCAGTTCTTC,TRBJ2-1,TRBD1,-,TRBV9
CAWNQGGNTIYF,TGTGCCTGGAACCAGGGGGGAAACACCATATATTTT,TRBJ1-3,-,-,TRBV30
CASRQDPNEQFF,TGTGCCAGCAGACAGGATCCCAATGAGCAGTTCTTC,TRBJ2-1,-,-,TRBV2
CASKEWDSPEETQYF,TGTGCCAGCAAAGAATGGGACTCTCCCGAAGAGACCCAGTACTTC,TRBJ2-5,-,-,TRBV25-1
CASSLGPRQRNTEAFF,TGTGCCAGCAGTTTGGGCCCCCGACAGAGGAACACTGAAGCTTTCTTT,TRBJ1-1,-,-,TRBV28
CASSVNRLANYGYTF,TGTGCCAGCAGCGTAAACAGGTTAGCTAACTATGGCTACACCTTC,TRBJ1-2,-,-,TRBV27
CASSFRLAGGNEQFF,TGCGCCAGCAGCTTCCGCCTAGCGGGAGGTAATGAGCAGTTCTTC,TRBJ2-1,TRBD2,-,TRBV5-1
CASSSPSGRAADTQYF,TGTGCCAGCAGTTCCCCTAGCGGGAGGGCCGCAGATACGCAGTATTTT,TRBJ2-3,TRBD2,-,TRBV2
CASRVRAGFSNQPQHF,TGTGCCAGCAGGGTACGGGCGGGGTTTAGCAATCAGCCCCAGCATTTT,TRBJ1-5,-,-,TRBV27
CASSLVGGRFTEAFF,TGTGCCAGCAGCTTAGTAGGGGGCCGGTTCACTGAAGCTTTCTTT,TRBJ1-1,TRBD1,-,TRBV7-9
CASSWGPGTSGRGEQYF,TGTGCCAGCAGCTGGGGGCCCGGGACTAGCGGGAGGGGGGAGCAGTACTTC,TRBJ2-7,TRBD2,-,TRBV5-6
CASSLANLGTGRPGGTQYF,TGTGCCAGCAGCTTAGCCAATCTTGGGACAGGAAGGCCCGGGGGGACCCAGTACTTC,TRBJ2-5,TRBD1,-,TRBV11-2
CASSFDSLTSTDTQYF,TGCGCCAGCAGTTTTGACAGCCTAACTAGCACAGATACGCAGTATTTT,TRBJ2-3,-,-,TRBV10-2
CASSPGDSRKSSNQPQHF,TGTGCCAGCAGCCCCGGGGACAGCCGTAAGTCAAGCAATCAGCCCCAGCATTTT,TRBJ1-5,TRBD1,-,TRBV7-2
CASSPRDRGNEQYF,TGTGCCAGCAGCCCCCGGGACAGGGGAAACGAGCAGTACTTC,TRBJ2-7,TRBD1,-,TRBV13